This T cell receptor beta chain was found in a study of shared clonotypes between healthy human individuals. Only Caucasian adults living in Nashville, Tennessee made up the donor group. Researchers partitioned CD4+ cells into CD45RA+ naive and CD45RA-negative memory subsets. Several immunoSEQ 96-well plates shared each subset's DNA, each plate a replicate. Template for every sorted-subset replicate PCR totaled about 200 ng DNA, some 30,000 T cell genomes. Assay: immunoSEQ multiplex PCR; the TCRdb copy retains only in-frame clones and omits some. The sample holds approximately 2.5 million clones, roughly 93% seen once. Looked up from germline, CDR1 is MDHEN and CDR2 is SYDVKM. Trimming took 5 bases from V and 7 from J, leaving 14 bases between them. CDR3 length: 14 amino acids.

Sequencing was done on a sample of naive CD4+ T cells from PBMCs. Subset specified: CD45RA+ positively selected. This chain uses TRBV28 with TRBJ1-4; D is unclear. This receptor was identified in a young man in good health. Some clones in this sample may be carry-over from other donors' samples. The CDR3 nucleotides read TGTGCCAGCAGTGCGGCGAGGTTTGCTGAAAAACTGTTTTTT. This encodes CASSAARFAEKLFF. The full variable domain, with the rest looked up from reference TRBV28 and TRBJ1-4, is DVKVTQSSRYLVKRTGEKVFLECVQDMDHENMFWYRQDPGLGLRLIYFSYDVKMKEKGDIPEGYSVSREKKERFSLILESASTNQTSMYLCASSAARFAEKLFFGSGTQLSVL.